The subject of this entry is one T cell receptor (beta chain). This sample is drawn from a study of blood T cell repertoires in COVID-19. Study-level background: COVID-19 samples, acute and convalescent, were from the United States, Italy and Spain. Sample material is recorded as cDNA or gDNA derived from T cells, B-cell-depleted T cells, or PBMCs.

Per the original data handling: Estimation of nucleated cell counts was performed using reference gene primer amplification. This table comes from immunoSEQ multiplex PCR, and its TCRdb copy is limited to in-frame clones, with some not included. That table furnishes V, J and clone size, whereas the DNA furnished D and trimming. The repertoire holds approximately 56,000 clones, with around 83% as singletons. The V gene lost 3 bases and the J gene lost 7 bases, with 10 bases spanning the gap. In germline, CDR1 is MDHEN, CDR2 SYDVKM. The length of the CDR3 is 12 residues. This TCR came from a man between 65 and 79 years old with active COVID-19. This chain joins TRBV28 and TRBJ2-7; D perhaps matches TRBD2 (5 bases). Sequencing used peripheral blood. The CDR3 region is CASSLGPGEQYF. The CDR3 nucleotides read TGTGCCAGCAGTTTGGGTCCGGGGGAGCAGTACTTC.